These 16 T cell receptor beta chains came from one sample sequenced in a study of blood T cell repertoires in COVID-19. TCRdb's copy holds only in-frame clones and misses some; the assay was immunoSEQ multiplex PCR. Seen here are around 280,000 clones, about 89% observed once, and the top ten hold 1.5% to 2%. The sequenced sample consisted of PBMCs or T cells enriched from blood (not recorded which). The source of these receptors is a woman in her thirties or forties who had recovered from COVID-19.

This CDR3 is CASSLRQGAGYGYTF. The CDR3 DNA reads as TGTGCCAGCAGCTTGCGGCAGGGGGCGGGCTATGGCTACACCTTC. The rearrangement links TRBV5-5 to TRBJ1-2, with 8 bases that match TRBD1. CDR1 and CDR2 from the germline V gene are SGHKS and YYEKEE (reference sequence). The CDR3 extends over 15 amino acids. J was trimmed by 4 bases and V by 1 base; bases with no gene match: 6.

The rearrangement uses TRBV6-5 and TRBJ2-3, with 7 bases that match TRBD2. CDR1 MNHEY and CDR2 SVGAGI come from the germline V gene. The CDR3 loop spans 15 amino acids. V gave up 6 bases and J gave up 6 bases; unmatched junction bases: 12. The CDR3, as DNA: TGTGCCAGCAGCGCAAGCCAGCGGGGTAGGGATACGCAGTATTTT. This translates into CASSASQRGRDTQYF.

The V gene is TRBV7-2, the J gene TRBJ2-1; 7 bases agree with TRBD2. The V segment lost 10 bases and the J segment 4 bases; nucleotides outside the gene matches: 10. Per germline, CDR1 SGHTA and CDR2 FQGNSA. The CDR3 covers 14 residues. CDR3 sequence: CATERVSGYNEQFF. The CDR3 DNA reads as TGTGCCACCGAGAGGGTTAGCGGGTACAATGAGCAGTTCTTC.

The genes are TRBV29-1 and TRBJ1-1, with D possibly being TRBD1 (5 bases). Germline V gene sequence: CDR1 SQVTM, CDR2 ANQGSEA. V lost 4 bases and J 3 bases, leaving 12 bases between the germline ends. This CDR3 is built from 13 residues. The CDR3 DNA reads TGCAGCGTTGTGATCGGCAGGGACACTGAAGCTTTCTTT. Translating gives CSVVIGRDTEAFF.

DNA of the CDR3: TGTGCCAGCAGTGACGCTTTCACTAGCGGGCGCTACAATGAGCAGTTCTTC. It translates to CASSDAFTSGRYNEQFF. This sequence joins TRBV25-1 and TRBJ2-1; 9 bases align to TRBD2. Germline CDR1 reads MGHDK; CDR2 reads SYGVNS. V was pared by 3 bases and J by 3 bases, with 9 bases of the junction left unmatched. CDR3 length equals 17 residues.

The CDR3 region has the DNA TGTGCCAGCACCGTAGCGGCCGGGGAGCTGTTTTTT. Protein: CASTVAAGELFF. V gene TRBV12-3 or TRBV12-4 combines with J gene TRBJ2-2, with TRBD2 as a possible D gene (6 bases). Trimming removed 7 bases from V and 6 bases from J, with 9 bases in between. This CDR3 region has 12 residues.

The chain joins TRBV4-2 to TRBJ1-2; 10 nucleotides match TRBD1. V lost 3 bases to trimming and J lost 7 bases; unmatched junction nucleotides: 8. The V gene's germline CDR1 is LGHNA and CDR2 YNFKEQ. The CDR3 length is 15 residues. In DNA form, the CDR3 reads TGTGCCAGCAGCCAGGCCGGACAGGGGGGACGTGGCTACACCTTC. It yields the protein CASSQAGQGGRGYTF.

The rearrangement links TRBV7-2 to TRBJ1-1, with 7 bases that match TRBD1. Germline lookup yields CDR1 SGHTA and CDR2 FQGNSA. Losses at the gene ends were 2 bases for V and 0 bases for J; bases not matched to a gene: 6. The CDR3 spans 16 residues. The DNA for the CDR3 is TGTGCCAGCAGCTTACTAGGGGGACAGATGAACACTGAAGCTTTCTTT. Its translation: CASSLLGGQMNTEAFF. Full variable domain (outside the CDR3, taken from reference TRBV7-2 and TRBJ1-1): GAGVSQSPSNKVTEKGKDVELRCDPISGHTALYWYRQSLGQGLEFLIYFQGNSAPDKSGLPSDRFSAERTGGSVSTLTIQRTQQEDSAVYLCASSLLGGQMNTEAFFGQGTRLTVV.

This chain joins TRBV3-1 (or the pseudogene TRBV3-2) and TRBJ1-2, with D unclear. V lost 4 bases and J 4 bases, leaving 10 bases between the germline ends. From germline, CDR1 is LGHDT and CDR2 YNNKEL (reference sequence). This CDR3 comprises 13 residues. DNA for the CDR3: TGTGCCAGCAGCCCCGTCATGGCCTATGGCTACACCTTC. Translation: CASSPVMAYGYTF.

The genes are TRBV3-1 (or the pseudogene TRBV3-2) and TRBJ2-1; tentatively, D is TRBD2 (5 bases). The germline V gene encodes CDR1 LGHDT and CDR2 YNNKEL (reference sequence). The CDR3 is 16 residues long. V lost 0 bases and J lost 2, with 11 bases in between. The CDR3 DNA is TGTGCCAGCAGCCAAGATACGAGGGAGCCCTACAATGAGCAGTTCTTC. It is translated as CASSQDTREPYNEQFF.

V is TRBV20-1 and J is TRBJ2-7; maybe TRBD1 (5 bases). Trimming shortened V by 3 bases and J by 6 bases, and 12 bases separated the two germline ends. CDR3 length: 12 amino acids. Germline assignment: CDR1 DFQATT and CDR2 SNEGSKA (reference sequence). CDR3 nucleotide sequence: TGCAGTGCTAGTGGTCTCCAGGGCGAGCAGTACTTC. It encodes CSASGLQGEQYF.

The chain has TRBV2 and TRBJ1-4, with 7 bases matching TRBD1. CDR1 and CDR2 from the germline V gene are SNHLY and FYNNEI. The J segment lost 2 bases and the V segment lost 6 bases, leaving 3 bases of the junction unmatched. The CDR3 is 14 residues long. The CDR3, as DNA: TGTGCCAGCAGGAAGACAGGGACTAATGAAAAACTGTTTTTT. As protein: CASRKTGTNEKLFF. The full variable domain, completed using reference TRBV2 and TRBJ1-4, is EPEVTQTPSHQVTQMGQEVILRCVPISNHLYFYWYRQILGQKVEFLVSFYNNEISEKSEIFDDQFSVERPDGSNFTLKIRSTKLEDSAMYFCASRKTGTNEKLFFGSGTQLSVL.

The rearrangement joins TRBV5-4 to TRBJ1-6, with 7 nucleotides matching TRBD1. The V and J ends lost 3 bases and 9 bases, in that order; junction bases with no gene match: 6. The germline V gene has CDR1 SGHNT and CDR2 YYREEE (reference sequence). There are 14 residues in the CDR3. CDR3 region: CASSWDREFSPLHF. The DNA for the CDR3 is TGTGCCAGCAGCTGGGACAGAGAATTTTCACCCCTCCACTTT.

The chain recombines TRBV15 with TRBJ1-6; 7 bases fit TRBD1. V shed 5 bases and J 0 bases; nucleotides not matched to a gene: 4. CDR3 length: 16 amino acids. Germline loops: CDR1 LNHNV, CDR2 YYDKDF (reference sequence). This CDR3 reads CATSEWTGSYNSPLHF. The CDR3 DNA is TGTGCCACCAGCGAGTGGACAGGCTCCTATAATTCACCCCTCCACTTT.

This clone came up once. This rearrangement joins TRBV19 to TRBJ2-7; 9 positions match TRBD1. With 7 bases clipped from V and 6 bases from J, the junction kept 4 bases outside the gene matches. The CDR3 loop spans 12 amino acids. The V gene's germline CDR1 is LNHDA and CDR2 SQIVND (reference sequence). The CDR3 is CASKDRGGEQYF. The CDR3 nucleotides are TGTGCCAGTAAGGACAGGGGAGGCGAGCAGTACTTC.

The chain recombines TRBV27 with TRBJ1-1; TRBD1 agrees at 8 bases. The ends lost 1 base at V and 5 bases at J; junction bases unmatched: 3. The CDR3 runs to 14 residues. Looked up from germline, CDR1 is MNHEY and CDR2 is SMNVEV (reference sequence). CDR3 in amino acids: CASSLLQGETEAFF. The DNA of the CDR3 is TGTGCCAGCAGTTTATTACAGGGGGAAACTGAAGCTTTCTTT.